This TCR beta chain was sequenced for a study of control samples from healthy donors and cancer patients. Sequenced by immunoSEQ multiplex PCR; TCRdb stores in-frame clones only, minus some. Among around 92,000 clones listed, roughly 86% were seen once. The source of this sequence is a man in his 60s in good health. The sequencing input was blood.

The CDR3 here is CASSFKYGGLAGSEQYF. CDR3 nucleotides: TGTGCCAGCAGCTTTAAGTATGGAGGACTAGCGGGAAGCGAGCAGTACTTC. This sequence joins TRBV7-9 and TRBJ2-7, with 12 bases matching TRBD2. The junction had 12 bases not matched to a gene; V was cut back by 3 bases and J by 6 bases. The CDR3 is 17 residues long. Germline V lookup: CDR1 SEHNR, CDR2 FQNEAQ (reference sequence).